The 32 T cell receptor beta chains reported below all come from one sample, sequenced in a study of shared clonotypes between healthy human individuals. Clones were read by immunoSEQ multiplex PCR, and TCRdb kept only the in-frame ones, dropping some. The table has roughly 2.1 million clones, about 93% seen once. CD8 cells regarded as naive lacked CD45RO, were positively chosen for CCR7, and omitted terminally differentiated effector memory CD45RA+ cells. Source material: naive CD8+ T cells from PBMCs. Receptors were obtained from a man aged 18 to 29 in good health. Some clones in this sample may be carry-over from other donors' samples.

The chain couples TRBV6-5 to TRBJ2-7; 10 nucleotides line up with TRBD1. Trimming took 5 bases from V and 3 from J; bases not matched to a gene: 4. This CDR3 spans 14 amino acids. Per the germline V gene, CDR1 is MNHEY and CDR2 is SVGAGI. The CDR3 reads CASSDRDRGYEQYF. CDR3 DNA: TGTGCCAGCAGTGACCGGGACAGGGGCTACGAGCAGTACTTC.

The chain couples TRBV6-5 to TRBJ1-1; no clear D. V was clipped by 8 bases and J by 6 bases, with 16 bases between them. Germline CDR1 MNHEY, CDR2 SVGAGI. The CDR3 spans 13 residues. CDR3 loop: CASAPSSDAEAFF. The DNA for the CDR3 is TGTGCCAGCGCCCCTTCTTCGGACGCTGAAGCTTTCTTT.

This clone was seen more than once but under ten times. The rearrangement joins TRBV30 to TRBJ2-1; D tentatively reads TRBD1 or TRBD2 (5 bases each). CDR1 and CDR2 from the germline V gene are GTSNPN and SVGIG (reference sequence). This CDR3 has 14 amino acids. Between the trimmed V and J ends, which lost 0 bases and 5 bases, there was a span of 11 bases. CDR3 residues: CAWSVRGVDNEQFF. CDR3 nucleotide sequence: TGTGCCTGGAGTGTACGGGGCGTCGACAATGAGCAGTTCTTC.

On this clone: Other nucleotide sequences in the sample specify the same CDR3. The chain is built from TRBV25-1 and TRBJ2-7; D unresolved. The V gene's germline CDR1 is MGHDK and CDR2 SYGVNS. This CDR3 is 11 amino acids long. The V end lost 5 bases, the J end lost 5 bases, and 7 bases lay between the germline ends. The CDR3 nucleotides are TGTGCCAGCAGTCCAGGCCACGAGCAGTACTTC. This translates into CASSPGHEQYF.

The CDR3 sequence is CASSLTAYMNTEAFF. The CDR3 bases are TGTGCCAGCAGCTTAACAGCCTACATGAACACTGAAGCTTTCTTT. This chain connects TRBV7-2 to TRBJ1-1; D not resolved. This CDR3 comprises 15 residues. Germline V CDR1 and CDR2: SGHTA, FQGNSA. V lost 2 bases and J lost 0, with 10 bases in between. The full variable domain, its missing parts supplied by reference TRBV7-2 and TRBJ1-1, is GAGVSQSPSNKVTEKGKDVELRCDPISGHTALYWYRQSLGQGLEFLIYFQGNSAPDKSGLPSDRFSAERTGGSVSTLTIQRTQQEDSAVYLCASSLTAYMNTEAFFGQGTRLTVV.

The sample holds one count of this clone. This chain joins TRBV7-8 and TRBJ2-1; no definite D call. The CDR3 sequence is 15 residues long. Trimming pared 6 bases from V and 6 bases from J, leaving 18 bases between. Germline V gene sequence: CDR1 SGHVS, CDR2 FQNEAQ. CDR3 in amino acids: CASRLGSSISNEQFF. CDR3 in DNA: TGTGCCAGCAGATTGGGATCCTCGATATCCAATGAGCAGTTCTTC.

CDR3 in DNA: TGTGCCAGCAGCCTACTAGCGGGAGAGACCCAGTACTTC. Its translation is CASSLLAGETQYF. V usage is TRBV7-8 and J usage is TRBJ2-5; 9 bases fit TRBD2. Trimming cost V 5 bases and J 4 bases; bases outside gene matches: 2. The CDR3 has 13 residues. In germline, CDR1 is SGHVS, CDR2 FQNEAQ.

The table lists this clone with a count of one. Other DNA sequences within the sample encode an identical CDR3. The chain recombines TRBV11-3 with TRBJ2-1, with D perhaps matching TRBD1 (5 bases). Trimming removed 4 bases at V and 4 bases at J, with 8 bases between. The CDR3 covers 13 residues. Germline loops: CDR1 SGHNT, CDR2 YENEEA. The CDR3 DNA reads TGTGCCAGCAGCTCGACAGCTTACAATGAGCAGTTCTTC. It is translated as CASSSTAYNEQFF.

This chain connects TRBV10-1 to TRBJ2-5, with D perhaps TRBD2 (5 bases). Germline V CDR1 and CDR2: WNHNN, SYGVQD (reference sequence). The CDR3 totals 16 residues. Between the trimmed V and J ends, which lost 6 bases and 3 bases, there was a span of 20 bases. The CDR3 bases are TGCGCCAGCAGCCCCGGGGTCCCCTGGAAGGAAGAGACCCAGTACTTC. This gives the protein CASSPGVPWKEETQYF.

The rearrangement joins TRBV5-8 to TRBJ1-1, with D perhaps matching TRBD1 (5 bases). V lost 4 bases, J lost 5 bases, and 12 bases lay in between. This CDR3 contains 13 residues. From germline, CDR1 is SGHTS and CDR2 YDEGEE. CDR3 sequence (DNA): TGTGCCAGCAGCACAGGATGGGGGACTGAAGCTTTCTTT. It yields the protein CASSTGWGTEAFF.

The chain's CDR3 is CASSPEVYYEQYF. DNA of the CDR3: TGTGCCAGCAGCCCAGAAGTTTACTACGAGCAGTACTTC. This chain joins TRBV11-2 and TRBJ2-7; D remains ambiguous. CDR1 is SGHAT, CDR2 FQNNGV, per germline. V was trimmed by 5 bases and J by 3 bases, leaving 11 bases between them. The CDR3 length is 13 residues.

The CDR3 sequence: CSAEDGVGGYNEQFF. The CDR3 DNA follows: TGCAGCGCCGAGGACGGGGTGGGGGGCTACAATGAGCAGTTCTTC. This chain links TRBV29-1 with TRBJ2-1, with D maybe TRBD2 (6 bases). The CDR3 runs 15 residues. The V gene lost 7 bases and the J gene lost 3 bases, with 19 bases spanning the gap. CDR1 is SQVTM, CDR2 ANQGSEA, per germline.

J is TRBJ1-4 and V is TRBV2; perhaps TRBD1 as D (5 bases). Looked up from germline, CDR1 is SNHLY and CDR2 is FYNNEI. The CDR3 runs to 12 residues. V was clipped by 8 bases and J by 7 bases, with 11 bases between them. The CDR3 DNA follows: TGTGCCAGCGGGGGAGGGCTTGAAAAACTGTTTTTT. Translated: CASGGGLEKLFF.

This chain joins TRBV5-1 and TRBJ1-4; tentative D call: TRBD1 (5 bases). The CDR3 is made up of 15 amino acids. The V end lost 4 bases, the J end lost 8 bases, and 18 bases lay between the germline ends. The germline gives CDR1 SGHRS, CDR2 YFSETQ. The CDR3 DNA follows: TGCGCCAGCAGCCCCCACGGGGCAGCCCCAGAAAAACTGTTTTTT. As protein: CASSPHGAAPEKLFF.

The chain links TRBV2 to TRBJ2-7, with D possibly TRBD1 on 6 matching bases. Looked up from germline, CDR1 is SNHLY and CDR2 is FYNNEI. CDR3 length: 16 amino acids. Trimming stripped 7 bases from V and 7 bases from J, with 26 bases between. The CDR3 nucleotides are TGTGCCAGCAAGAACAATCCCCGGGACAAGGCTAGGGAGCAGTACTTC. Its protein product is CASKNNPRDKAREQYF.

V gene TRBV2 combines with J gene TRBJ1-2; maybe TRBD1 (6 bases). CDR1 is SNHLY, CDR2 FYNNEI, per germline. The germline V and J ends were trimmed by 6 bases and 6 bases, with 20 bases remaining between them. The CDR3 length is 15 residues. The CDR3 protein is CASRSGEAGDNGYTF. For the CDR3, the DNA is TGTGCCAGCAGGTCGGGCGAGGCAGGGGATAATGGCTACACCTTC.

The CDR3 loop is CAISVELMAVISYEQYF. DNA of the CDR3: TGTGCCATCAGTGTTGAGTTAATGGCGGTGATCTCCTACGAGCAGTACTTC. The rearrangement links TRBV10-3 to TRBJ2-7; D gene ambiguous. Germline V CDR1 and CDR2: ENHRY, SYGVKD. The ends were cut back, 4 bases at V and 0 bases at J, with 19 bases in the middle. This CDR3 contains 17 residues.

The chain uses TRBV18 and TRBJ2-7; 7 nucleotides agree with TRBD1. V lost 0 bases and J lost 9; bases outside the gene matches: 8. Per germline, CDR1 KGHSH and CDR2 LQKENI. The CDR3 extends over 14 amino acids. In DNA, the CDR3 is TGTGCCAGCTCACCACCGGACAGGCCCCGGGGGCAGTACTTC. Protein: CASSPPDRPRGQYF.

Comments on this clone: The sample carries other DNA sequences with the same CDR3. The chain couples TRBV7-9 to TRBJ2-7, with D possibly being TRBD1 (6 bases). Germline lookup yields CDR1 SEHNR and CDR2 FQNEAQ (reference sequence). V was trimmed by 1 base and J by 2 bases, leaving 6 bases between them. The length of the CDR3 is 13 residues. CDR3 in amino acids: CASSLGGPYEQYF. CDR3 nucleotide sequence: TGTGCCAGCAGCTTAGGGGGGCCCTACGAGCAGTACTTC.

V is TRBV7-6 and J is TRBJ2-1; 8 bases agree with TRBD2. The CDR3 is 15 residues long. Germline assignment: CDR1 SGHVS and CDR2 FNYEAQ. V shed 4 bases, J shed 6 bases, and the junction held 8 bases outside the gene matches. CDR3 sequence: CASSSLREALNEQFF. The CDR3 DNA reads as TGTGCCAGCAGCTCTTTGCGGGAGGCCCTCAATGAGCAGTTCTTC.

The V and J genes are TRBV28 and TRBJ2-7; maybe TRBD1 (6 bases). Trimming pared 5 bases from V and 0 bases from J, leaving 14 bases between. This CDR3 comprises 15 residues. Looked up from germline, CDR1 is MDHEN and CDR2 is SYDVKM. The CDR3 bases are TGTGCCAGCAGTCCAGTGACAGGTCCCTCCTACGAGCAGTACTTC. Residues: CASSPVTGPSYEQYF.

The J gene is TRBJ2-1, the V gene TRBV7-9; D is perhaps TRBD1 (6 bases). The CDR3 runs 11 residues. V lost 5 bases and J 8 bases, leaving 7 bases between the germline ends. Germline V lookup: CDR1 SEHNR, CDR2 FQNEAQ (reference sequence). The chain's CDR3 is CASSGGDEQFF. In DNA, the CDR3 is TGTGCCAGCAGCGGGGGCGATGAGCAGTTCTTC. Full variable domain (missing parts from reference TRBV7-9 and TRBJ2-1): DTGVSQNPRHKITKRGQNVTFRCDPISEHNRLYWYRQTLGQGPEFLTYFQNEAQLEKSRLLSDRFSAERPKGSFSTLEIQRTEQGDSAMYLCASSGGDEQFFGPGTRLTVL.

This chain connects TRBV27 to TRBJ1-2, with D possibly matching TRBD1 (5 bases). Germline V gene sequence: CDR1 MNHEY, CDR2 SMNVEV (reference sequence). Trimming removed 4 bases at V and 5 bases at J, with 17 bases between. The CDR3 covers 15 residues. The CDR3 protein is CASSYGRGVGYGYTF. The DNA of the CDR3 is TGTGCCAGCAGTTACGGCAGAGGGGTCGGGTATGGCTACACCTTC.

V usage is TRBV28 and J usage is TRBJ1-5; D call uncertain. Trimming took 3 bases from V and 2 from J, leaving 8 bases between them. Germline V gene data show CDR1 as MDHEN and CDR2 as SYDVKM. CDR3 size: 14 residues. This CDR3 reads CASSFWRGNQPQHF. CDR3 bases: TGTGCCAGCAGTTTTTGGAGGGGCAATCAGCCCCAGCATTTT.

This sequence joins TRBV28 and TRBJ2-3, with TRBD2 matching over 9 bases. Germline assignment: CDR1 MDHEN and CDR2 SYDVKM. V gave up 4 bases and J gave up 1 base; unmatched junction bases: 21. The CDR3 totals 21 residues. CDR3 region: CASSSPKYKREREARTDTQYF. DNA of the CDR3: TGTGCCAGCAGTTCCCCGAAATATAAGAGAGAGCGGGAGGCACGCACAGATACGCAGTATTTT.

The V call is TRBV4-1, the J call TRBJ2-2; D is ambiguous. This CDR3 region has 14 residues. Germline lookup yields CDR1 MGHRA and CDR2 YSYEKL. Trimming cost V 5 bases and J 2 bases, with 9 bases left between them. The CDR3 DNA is TGCGCCAGCAGCAACACAGCCAACACCGGGGAGCTGTTTTTT. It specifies CASSNTANTGELFF.

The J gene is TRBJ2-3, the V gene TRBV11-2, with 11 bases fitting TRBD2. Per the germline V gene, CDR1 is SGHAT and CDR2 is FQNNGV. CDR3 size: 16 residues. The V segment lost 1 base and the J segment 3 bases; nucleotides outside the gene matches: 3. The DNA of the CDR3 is TGTGCCAGCAGCTTAGTCAGACTAGCGGGGACAGATACGCAGTATTTT. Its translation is CASSLVRLAGTDTQYF.

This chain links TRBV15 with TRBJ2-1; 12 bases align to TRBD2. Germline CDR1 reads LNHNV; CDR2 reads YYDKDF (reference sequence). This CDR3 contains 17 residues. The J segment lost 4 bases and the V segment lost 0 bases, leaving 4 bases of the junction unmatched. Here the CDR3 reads CATSRDLGTSGYNEQFF. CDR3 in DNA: TGTGCCACCAGCAGAGATTTAGGGACTAGCGGGTACAATGAGCAGTTCTTC.

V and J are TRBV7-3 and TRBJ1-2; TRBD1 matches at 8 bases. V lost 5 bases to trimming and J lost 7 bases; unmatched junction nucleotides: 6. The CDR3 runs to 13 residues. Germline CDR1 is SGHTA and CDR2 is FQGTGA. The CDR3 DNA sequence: TGTGCCAGCAGCCTGACAGGGGAGGCTGGCTACACCTTC. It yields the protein CASSLTGEAGYTF.

The CDR3 region has the DNA TGCGCCAGCAGCCGGAGTACTGCGGTGGACGAGCAGTACTTC. Amino acids: CASSRSTAVDEQYF. The J gene is TRBJ2-7, the V gene TRBV4-3; D gene uncertain. Between the trimmed V and J ends, which lost 4 bases and 5 bases, there was a span of 15 bases. The CDR3 runs to 14 residues. Per the germline V gene, CDR1 is LGHNA and CDR2 is YSLEER.

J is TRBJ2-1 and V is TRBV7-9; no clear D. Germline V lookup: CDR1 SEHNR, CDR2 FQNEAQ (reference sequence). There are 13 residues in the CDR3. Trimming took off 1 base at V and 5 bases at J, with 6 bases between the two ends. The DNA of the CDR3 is TGTGCCAGCAGCTTAGACACAGACAATGAGCAGTTCTTC. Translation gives CASSLDTDNEQFF.

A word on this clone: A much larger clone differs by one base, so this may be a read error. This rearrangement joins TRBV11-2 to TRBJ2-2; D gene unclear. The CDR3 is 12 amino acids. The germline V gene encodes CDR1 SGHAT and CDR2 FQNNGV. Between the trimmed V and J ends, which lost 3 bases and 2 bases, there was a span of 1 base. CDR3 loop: CASSFNTGELFF. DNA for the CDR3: TGTGCCAGCAGCTTTAACACCGGGGAGCTGTTTTTT.